This T cell receptor (beta chain) was obtained from a study of cytomegalovirus exposure and HLA in healthy donors. This clone was counted between two and nine times. The PCR made use of 60 Vbeta and 13 Jbeta primers. TCRdb's table, derived via immunoSEQ multiplex PCR, lists solely in-frame clones and lacks some. This sample has under 200,000 clones, with 80% found just once. Germline V lookup: CDR1 MNHEY, CDR2 SVGAGI. The CDR3 is 14 amino acids. Trimming removed 5 bases from V and 0 bases from J; junction bases left unmatched: 1. The sequence came from a woman in her forties or fifties in good health and CMV-seronegative. The chain is built from TRBV6-5 and TRBJ1-3, with 7 bases lining up with TRBD1. The sample taken for sequencing was PBMCs. The CDR3 sequence is CASSTGASGNTIYF. The CDR3 DNA follows: TGTGCCAGCAGTACAGGGGCCTCTGGAAACACCATATATTTT.